This TCR beta chain was identified in a study of cytomegalovirus exposure and HLA in healthy donors. In regard to this clone: Its target is unknown.

V was cut by 2 bases and J by 6 bases, with 11 bases left in between. CDR3 length equals 13 residues. The V gene's germline CDR1 is WNHNN and CDR2 SYGVQD (reference sequence). Study-level findings and limits: In an earlier analysis, productive rearrangement rates for most beta V segments clustered near 87% or 30%. The only immune exposure information that was available was CMV serostatus.

The PCR made use of 60 Vbeta and 13 Jbeta primers. Profiling relied on immunoSEQ multiplex PCR, and the TCRdb table lists in-frame clones only, not all of them. The table lists roughly 100,000 clones, 70% to 80% of them singletons. Sequencing was done on a sample of PBMCs. The sequence came from a man aged 40-49 years in good health and CMV-seronegative. The chain joins TRBV10-1 to TRBJ2-7, with D possibly being TRBD2 (7 bases). The chain's CDR3 is CASSEEGGREQYF. CDR3 DNA sequence: TGCGCCAGCAGTGAGGAGGGGGGGCGCGAGCAGTACTTC.